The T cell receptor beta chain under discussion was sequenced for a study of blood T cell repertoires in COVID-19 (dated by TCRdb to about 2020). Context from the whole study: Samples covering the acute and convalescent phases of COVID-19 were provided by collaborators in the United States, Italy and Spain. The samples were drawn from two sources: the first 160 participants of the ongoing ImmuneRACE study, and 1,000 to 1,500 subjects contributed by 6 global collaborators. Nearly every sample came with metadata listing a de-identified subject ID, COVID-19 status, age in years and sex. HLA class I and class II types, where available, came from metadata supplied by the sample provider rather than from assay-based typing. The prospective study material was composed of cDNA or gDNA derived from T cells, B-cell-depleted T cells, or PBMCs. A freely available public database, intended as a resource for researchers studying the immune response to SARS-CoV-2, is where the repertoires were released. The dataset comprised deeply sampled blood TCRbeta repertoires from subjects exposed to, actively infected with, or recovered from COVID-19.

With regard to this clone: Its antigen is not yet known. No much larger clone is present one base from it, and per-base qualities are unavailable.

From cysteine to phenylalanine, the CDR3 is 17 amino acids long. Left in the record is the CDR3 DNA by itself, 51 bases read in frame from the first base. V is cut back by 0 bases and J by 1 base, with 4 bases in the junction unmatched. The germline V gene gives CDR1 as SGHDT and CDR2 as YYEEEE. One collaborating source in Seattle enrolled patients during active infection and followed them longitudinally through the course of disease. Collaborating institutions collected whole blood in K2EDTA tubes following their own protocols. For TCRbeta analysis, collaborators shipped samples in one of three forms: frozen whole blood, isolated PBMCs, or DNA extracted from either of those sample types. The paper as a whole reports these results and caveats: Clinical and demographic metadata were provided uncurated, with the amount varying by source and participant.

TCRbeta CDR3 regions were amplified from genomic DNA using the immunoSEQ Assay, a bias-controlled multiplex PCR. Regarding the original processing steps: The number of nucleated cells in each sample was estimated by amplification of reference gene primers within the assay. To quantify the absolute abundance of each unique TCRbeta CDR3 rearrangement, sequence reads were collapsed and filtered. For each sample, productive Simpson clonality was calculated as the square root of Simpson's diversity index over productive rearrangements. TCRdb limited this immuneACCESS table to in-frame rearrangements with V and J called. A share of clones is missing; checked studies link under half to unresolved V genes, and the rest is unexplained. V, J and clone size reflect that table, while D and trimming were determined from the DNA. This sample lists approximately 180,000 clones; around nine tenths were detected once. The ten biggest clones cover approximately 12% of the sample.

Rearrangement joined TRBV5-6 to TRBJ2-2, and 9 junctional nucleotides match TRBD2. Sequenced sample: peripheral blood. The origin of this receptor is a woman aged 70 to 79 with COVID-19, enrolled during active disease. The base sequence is TGTGCCAGCAGCTTGGTTAGCGGGAGTAAGAACACCGGGGAGCTGTTTTTT. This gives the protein CASSLVSGSKNTGELFF. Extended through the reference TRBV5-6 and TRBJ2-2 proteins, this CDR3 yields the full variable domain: DAGVTQSPTHLIKTRGQQVTLRCSPKSGHDTVSWYQQALGQGPQFIFQYYEEEERQRGNFPDRFSGHQFPNYSSELNVNALLLGDSALYLCASSLVSGSKNTGELFFGEGSRLTVL.